The rows below give T cell receptor beta chains drawn from one sample of a study of T cell repertoires in cytomegalovirus infection. TCRdb passed the reads through MiXCR, listing each CDR3 protein once. The table records fewer than 1,000,000 distinct CDR3 sequences, approximately 32% of them present only once. The antigens for these receptors are not known. Here the sequenced sample was cultured CD8+ T cells from PBMCs, taken from culture after CMV antigen stimulation. The receptors come from a human donor in good health (CMV status not recorded). Some clones in this sample may be carry-over from other donors' samples. CDR3s include the opening cysteine and the closing phenylalanine or tryptophan. D genes are given only for firm matches. For some rows the clone size is stated as once, few or many, or as a class when expanded; others skip it.

- | TRBD2 | TRBJ2-1 | TRBV13 | TGTGCCAGCAGCTCCCGGGACGTCAATTTAGCGGGGGCCCTACCCAGGGAGCAGTTCTTC | CASSSRDVNLAGALPREQFF
many | TRBD2 | TRBJ2-1 | TRBV7-2 | TGTGCCAGCAGCTTAGCGGGGGGGTGGGATGAGCAGTTCTTC | CASSLAGGWDEQFF
- | TRBD2 | TRBJ2-7 | TRBV5-1 | TGCGCCAGCAGCTGCAGCGGGGGGTACGAGCAGTACTTC | CASSCSGGYEQYF
- | - | TRBJ2-3 | TRBV7-8 | TGTGCCAGCCGGAGGCTTCTTGGGGATACACATAGCACAGATACGCAGTATTTT | CASRRLLGDTHSTDTQYF
few | - | TRBJ2-5 | TRBV9 | TGTGCCAGCAGCGTAGTCGGGGGAAGAGAGACCCAGTACTTC | CASSVVGGRETQYF
- | - | TRBJ2-5 | TRBV6-8 | TGTGCCAGCAGTAACCGGGATACGACCCAGTACTTC | CASSNRDTTQYF
- | - | TRBJ2-5 | TRBV12-3/TRBV12-4 | TGTGCCAGCAGTTCCCTAGGGGACGCCGGCCAAGAGACCCAGTACTTC | CASSSLGDAGQETQYF
many | - | TRBJ1-1 | TRBV12-3/TRBV12-4 | TGTGCCAGCAGATCCGTAGCTTCGAACACTGAAGCTTTCTTT | CASRSVASNTEAFF
- | TRBD1 | TRBJ2-3 | TRBV10-3 | TGTGCCATCAGCCAAGGACAGGGGTTGAATCCGGCAGATACGCAGTATTTT | CAISQGQGLNPADTQYF
- | TRBD2 | TRBJ2-3 | TRBV6-1 | TGTGCCAGCTCCCGACTAGCGGGGGGTCGGGATACGCAGTATTTT | CASSRLAGGRDTQYF
few | - | TRBJ1-2 | TRBV12-3/TRBV12-4 | TGTGCCAGCAGTTTTTGGGACAACTTTAACTATGGCTACACCTTC | CASSFWDNFNYGYTF
- | - | TRBJ1-6 | TRBV9 | TGTGCCAGCAGCGTAGGAGGGGATAATTCACCCCTCCACTTT | CASSVGGDNSPLHF
- | - | TRBJ2-7 | TRBV12-3/TRBV12-4 | TGTGCCAGCAGTTTTGGGATTCGCTACGAGCAGTACTTC | CASSFGIRYEQYF
few | - | TRBJ1-1 | TRBV27 | TGTGCCAGCAGTTTATATGGGGGTGAAGCTTTCTTT | CASSLYGGEAFF
- | - | TRBJ2-6 | TRBV9 | TGTGCCAGCAGCGTAGCTGGGGTCTCTGGGGCCAACGTCCTGACTTTC | CASSVAGVSGANVLTF
- | - | TRBJ1-1 | TRBV5-4 | TGTGCCAGCAGCTTGGTGGGGATGAGGAACACTGAAGCTTTCTTT | CASSLVGMRNTEAFF
- | - | TRBJ2-2 | TRBV7-2 | TGTGCCAGCACCCAGTCGAAGGCCGGGGAGCTGTTTTTT | CASTQSKAGELFF
- | TRBD2 | TRBJ2-1 | TRBV12-3/TRBV12-4 | TGTGCCAGCACGGGGACTAGCGGGGGGGATAGCTCCTACAATGAGCAGTTCTTC | CASTGTSGGDSSYNEQFF
- | TRBD2 | TRBJ2-3 | TRBV12-3/TRBV12-4 | TGTGCCAGCAGTCCGCGGGGGAGCCCGAAACCTCTCACAGATACGCAGTATTTT | CASSPRGSPKPLTDTQYF
- | - | TRBJ2-7 | TRBV19 | TGTGCCAGTAGTACCCAGGGGTCGTCTGAGCAGTACTTC | CASSTQGSSEQYF
few | - | TRBJ1-2 | TRBV6-6 | TGTGCCAGCGGTCCAATGAGGGCAGGCCCGAACTATGGCTACACCTTC | CASGPMRAGPNYGYTF
- | TRBD1 | TRBJ1-5 | TRBV12-3/TRBV12-4 | TGTGCCAACAGTCTTGGACAGGGGGCTAGCAATCAGCCCCAGCATTTT | CANSLGQGASNQPQHF
many | TRBD1 | TRBJ1-4 | TRBV12-3/TRBV12-4 | TGTGCCAGCAGTCAGGGGGGTGAAAAACTGTTTTTT | CASSQGGEKLFF
- | - | TRBJ1-1 | TRBV14 | TGTGCCAGCAGCCAAAATCCTCAAAACACTGAAGCTTTCTTT | CASSQNPQNTEAFF
few | - | TRBJ2-2 | TRBV6-8 | TGTGCCAGCAGTTACTCGGTCTTGAACACCGGGGAGCTGTTTTTT | CASSYSVLNTGELFF
- | - | TRBJ2-1 | TRBV5-6 | TGTGCCAGCAGCTTCCCCATCAAGCCCGTCTATGAGCAGTTCTTC | CASSFPIKPVYEQFF
- | TRBD1 | TRBJ1-4 | TRBV5-5 | TGTGCCAGCAGCTTGGAGGGACAGGCACAACGGGGTGAAAAACTGTTTTTT | CASSLEGQAQRGEKLFF
few | TRBD1 | TRBJ1-1 | TRBV4-1 | TGCGCCAGCAGCCTTAAACAGGGGGCTGGCACTGAAGCTTTCTTT | CASSLKQGAGTEAFF
- | TRBD1 | TRBJ1-4 | TRBV12-3/TRBV12-4 | TGTGCCAGCAGCCGGACAGGGACGGGTAATGAAAAACTGTTTTTT | CASSRTGTGNEKLFF
- | - | TRBJ1-2 | TRBV11-2 | TGTGCCAGCAGCCCCTGGGACCCCTCTTATAACTATGGCTACACCTTC | CASSPWDPSYNYGYTF
few | - | TRBJ2-5 | TRBV7-8 | TGTGCCAGCAGCCGGACTCCCGAAAGGCGAGAGACCCAGTACTTC | CASSRTPERRETQYF
- | - | TRBJ1-2 | TRBV29-1 | TGCAGCGTGGTGGGGGGCGACTATGGCTACACCTTC | CSVVGGDYGYTF
few | - | TRBJ1-1 | TRBV5-4 | TGTGCCAGCAGCCCCCTTCAACTTTCGGTGAACACTGAAGCTTTCTTT | CASSPLQLSVNTEAFF
few | TRBD2 | TRBJ2-2 | TRBV27 | TGTGCCAGCAGTACTACTAGCGGGGGGCTCCTGTTTTTT | CASSTTSGGLLFF
few | TRBD1 | TRBJ2-7 | TRBV4-1 | TGCGCCAGCAGCCAAGATAAGGGACAGGGGTTTTCCGAGCAGTACTTC | CASSQDKGQGFSEQYF
few | - | TRBJ2-1 | TRBV12-5 | TGTGCTAGTGGTTTTGGTCACCCCCGACTAAATGAGCAGTTCTTC | CASGFGHPRLNEQFF
- | - | TRBJ1-4 | TRBV7-2 | TGTGCCAGCAGCTTAGAACCCCCGTCGGTCCTGACCAAACTGTTTTTT | CASSLEPPSVLTKLFF
- | - | TRBJ2-1 | TRBV7-9 | TGTGCCAGCACCATTACAGCGGGCAGCTATAATGAGCAGTTCTTC | CASTITAGSYNEQFF
- | TRBD2 | TRBJ2-7 | TRBV5-6 | TGTGCCAGCAGCTTGCGGGGGGACCCCTACGAGCAGTACTTC | CASSLRGDPYEQYF
few | - | TRBJ1-2 | TRBV13 | TGTGCCAGCAGCTTAAGGCCTCTTAACTATGGCTACACCTTC | CASSLRPLNYGYTF
- | TRBD1 | TRBJ1-2 | TRBV27 | TGTGCCAGCTCGGAAGGGGGCGCTTGGGGCTACACCTTC | CASSEGGAWGYTF
- | - | TRBJ2-1 | TRBV7-8 | TGTGCCAGCAGCTTAAAGGGCGGGACGGGTTCCTACAATGAGCAGTTCTTC | CASSLKGGTGSYNEQFF